The 8 T cell receptor beta chains presented below share a single source sample, sequenced in a study of blood T cell repertoires in COVID-19. The protocol was immunoSEQ multiplex PCR, while the TCRdb copy is restricted to in-frame clones and leaves out a portion. The sample lists a few hundred thousand clones, roughly 86% occurring once. Sequencing was carried out using PBMCs or T cells enriched from blood (not recorded which). These receptors were taken from a man in his forties in a cohort exposed to, infected with or recovered from COVID-19 (not recorded which).

The chain couples TRBV24-1 to TRBJ2-1; no clear D gene. The CDR3 length is 14 residues. CDR1 and CDR2 (germline): KGHDR, SFDVKD. Trimming removed 2 bases from V and 4 bases from J, with 8 bases in between. The CDR3 protein is CATSDSRRYNEQFF. The CDR3 DNA follows: TGTGCCACCAGTGATTCTCGGAGATACAATGAGCAGTTCTTC.

This chain joins TRBV28 and TRBJ2-3; the D is unclear. CDR1 and CDR2 from the germline V gene are MDHEN and SYDVKM. V was shortened by 3 bases and J by 2 bases, with 9 bases between the two germline ends. The CDR3 consists of 14 residues. The chain's CDR3 is CASSFRVYTDTQYF. CDR3 coding DNA: TGTGCCAGCAGTTTCCGGGTTTACACAGATACGCAGTATTTT.

About this clone itself: At the DNA level, this CDR3 is encoded by other sequences in the same sample as well. The chain has TRBV6-5 and TRBJ1-2; possibly TRBD1 for D (6 bases). Germline V gives CDR1 MNHEY, CDR2 SVGAGI. This CDR3 is built from 13 residues. Deletions cut 5 bases from V and 2 bases from J, with 9 bases between. The CDR3 DNA sequence: TGTGCCAGCAGTCCTCAGGGGAACTATGGCTACACCTTC. It translates to CASSPQGNYGYTF.

The chain links TRBV10-3 to TRBJ2-1; 11 positions match TRBD2. Per the germline V gene, CDR1 is ENHRY and CDR2 is SYGVKD. V lost 9 bases and J lost 6; bases outside the gene matches: 16. CDR3 length: 17 residues. Here the CDR3 reads CAIGPTSGSDLGNEQFF. Here the CDR3 DNA reads TGTGCCATTGGCCCCACTAGCGGGAGTGATCTGGGCAATGAGCAGTTCTTC.

The gene calls are TRBV29-1 and TRBJ2-2, with a possible D match to TRBD2 (5 bases). The germline V gene has CDR1 SQVTM and CDR2 ANQGSEA. V gave up 7 bases and J gave up 1 base, with 10 bases separating them. This CDR3 is 13 amino acids long. CDR3: CSAGVQNTGELFF. In DNA form, the CDR3 reads TGCAGCGCCGGGGTCCAGAACACCGGGGAGCTGTTTTTT.

The gene calls are TRBV28 and TRBJ2-7; 8 bases line up with TRBD1. CDR1 and CDR2 (germline): MDHEN, SYDVKM. The trim removed 6 bases at V and 2 bases at J, leaving 0 bases unmatched. This CDR3 has 12 residues. The CDR3 loop reads CASRQGAYEQYF. The CDR3 DNA reads TGTGCCAGCAGACAGGGGGCCTACGAGCAGTACTTC. The full variable domain, with the rest looked up from reference TRBV28 and TRBJ2-7, is DVKVTQSSRYLVKRTGEKVFLECVQDMDHENMFWYRQDPGLGLRLIYFSYDVKMKEKGDIPEGYSVSREKKERFSLILESASTNQTSMYLCASRQGAYEQYFGPGTRLTVT.

The chain uses TRBV28 and TRBJ2-3, with TRBD2 identical over 13 bases. Germline V gene sequence: CDR1 MDHEN, CDR2 SYDVKM. This CDR3 is 17 amino acids long. The trim removed 5 bases at V and 0 bases at J, leaving 5 bases unmatched. CDR3 coding DNA: TGTGCCAGCAGTACCCCGGGACTAGCGGGGAGCACAGATACGCAGTATTTT. It codes for CASSTPGLAGSTDTQYF. Full variable domain (rest looked up from reference TRBV28 and TRBJ2-3): DVKVTQSSRYLVKRTGEKVFLECVQDMDHENMFWYRQDPGLGLRLIYFSYDVKMKEKGDIPEGYSVSREKKERFSLILESASTNQTSMYLCASSTPGLAGSTDTQYFGPGTRLTVL.

The chain is built from TRBV6-5 and TRBJ2-7, with D maybe TRBD2 (6 bases). CDR1 and CDR2 (germline): MNHEY, SVGAGI. V was pared by 7 bases and J by 4 bases, with 14 bases between. The CDR3 consists of 13 residues. DNA for the CDR3: TGTGCCAGCACTAAGGAGGGTGGGTACGAGCAGTACTTC. It is translated as CASTKEGGYEQYF.